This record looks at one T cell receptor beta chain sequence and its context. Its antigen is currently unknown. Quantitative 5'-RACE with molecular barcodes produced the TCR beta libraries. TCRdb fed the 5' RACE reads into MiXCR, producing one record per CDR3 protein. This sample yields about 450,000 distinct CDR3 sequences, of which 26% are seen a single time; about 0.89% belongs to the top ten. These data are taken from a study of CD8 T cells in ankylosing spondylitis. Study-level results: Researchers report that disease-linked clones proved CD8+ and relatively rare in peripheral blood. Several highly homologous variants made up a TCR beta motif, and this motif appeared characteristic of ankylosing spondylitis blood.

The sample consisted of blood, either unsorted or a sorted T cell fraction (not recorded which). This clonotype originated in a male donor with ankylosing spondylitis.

In nucleotides, the CDR3 is TGCAGCGCCCCGCTCACCGAGGGCACTGAAGCTTTCTTT. Translation: CSAPLTEGTEAFF. V is TRBV29-1 and J is TRBJ1-1; D is unclear. V was cut by 7 bases and J by 4 bases, with 16 bases left in between. The length of the CDR3 is 13 residues. Germline loops: CDR1 SQVTM, CDR2 ANQGSEA.